This T cell receptor (beta chain) was identified during a study of OX40 agonist ivuxolimab in advanced cancers. For the study at large: Previous treatment with anti-PD-1, anti-PD-L1 or anti-CTLA-4 therapy was allowed; 40% had received some. Two cutaneous melanoma patients and one hepatocellular carcinoma patient, three in all, had partial responses. The study, taken as a whole, reports: On average, a greater number of expanded clones characterised CD8+ T cells relative to CD4+. Among the nonresponders, some also had low normalized T-cell clonal expansion.

Profiling relied on immunoSEQ multiplex PCR, and the TCRdb table lists in-frame clones only, not all of them. The sample holds about 120,000 clones, 85% to 95% seen once. Of note for this clone: Its target is unknown. Relative to the germline gene, one junction end is altered; a read error may explain this.

CDR1 and CDR2 from the germline V gene are LNHDA and SQIVND (reference sequence). The CDR3 is 18 amino acids. This material consisted of CD4+ or CD8+ T cells sorted from blood, taken in a trial of the OX40 agonist ivuxolimab. The chain has TRBV19 and TRBJ2-3; 8 bases align to TRBD1. This clonotype was sampled from an adult with an advanced solid tumor such as melanoma, head and neck, liver or kidney cancer. CDR3 DNA sequence: TGTGCCAGTAGTCCCAAATCTGCCGGGACAGGAAGCAGAGATACGCAGTATTTT. It is translated as CASSPKSAGTGSRDTQYF.